The entry below describes one T cell receptor (beta chain). What it binds is not known. Germline CDR1 SEHNR, CDR2 FQNEAQ (reference sequence). V lost 5 bases and J lost 4; bases outside the gene matches: 7. The CDR3 extends over 16 amino acids. Primers: 60 Vbeta forward and 13 Jbeta reverse. Generated by immunoSEQ multiplex PCR, the TCRdb table keeps only in-frame clones and is missing some. The table shows approximately 110,000 clones, with under 85% occurring only once. This sample is drawn from a study of cytomegalovirus exposure and HLA in healthy donors. Findings and caveats of the study: As a later analysis showed, a missense DCLRE1C variant was linked to trimming of TCR beta V- and J-genes.

Sequenced sample: PBMCs. The source of this sequence is a human donor in good health. The chain uses TRBV7-9 and TRBJ2-2; 10 positions match TRBD1. The CDR3: CASSRGGTGVTGELFF. Here the CDR3 DNA reads TGTGCCAGCAGCCGGGGAGGGACAGGGGTCACCGGGGAGCTGTTTTTT.